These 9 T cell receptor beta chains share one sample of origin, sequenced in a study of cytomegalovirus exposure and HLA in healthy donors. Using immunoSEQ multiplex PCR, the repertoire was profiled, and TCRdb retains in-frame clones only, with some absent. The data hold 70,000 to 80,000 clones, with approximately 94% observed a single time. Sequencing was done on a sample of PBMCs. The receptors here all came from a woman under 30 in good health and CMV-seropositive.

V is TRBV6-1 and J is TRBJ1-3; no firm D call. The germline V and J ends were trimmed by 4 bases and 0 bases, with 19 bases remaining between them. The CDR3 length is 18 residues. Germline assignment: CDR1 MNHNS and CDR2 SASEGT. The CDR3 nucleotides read TGTGCCAGCAGTGGCCTCGGCGGCGGCGGATCCTCTGGAAACACCATATATTTT. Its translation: CASSGLGGGGSSGNTIYF.

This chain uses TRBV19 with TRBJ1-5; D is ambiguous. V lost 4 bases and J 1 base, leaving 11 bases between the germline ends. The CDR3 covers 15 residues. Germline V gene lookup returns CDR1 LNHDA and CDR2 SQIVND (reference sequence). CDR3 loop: CASSTTGGSNQPQHF. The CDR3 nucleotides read TGTGCCAGTAGTACAACCGGCGGCAGCAATCAGCCCCAGCATTTT.

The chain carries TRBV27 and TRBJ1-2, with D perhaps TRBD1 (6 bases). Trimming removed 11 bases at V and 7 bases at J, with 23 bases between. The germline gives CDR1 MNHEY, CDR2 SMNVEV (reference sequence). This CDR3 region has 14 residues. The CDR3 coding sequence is TGTGCCTCCCACCCACGGGGGGCGCTCGGTGGCTACACCTTC. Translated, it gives CASHPRGALGGYTF.

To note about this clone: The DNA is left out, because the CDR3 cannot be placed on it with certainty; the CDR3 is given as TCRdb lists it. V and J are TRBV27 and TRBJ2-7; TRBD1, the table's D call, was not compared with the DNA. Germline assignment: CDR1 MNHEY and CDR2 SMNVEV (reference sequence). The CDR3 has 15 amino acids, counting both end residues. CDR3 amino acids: CASSYTFGQGSTFNF.

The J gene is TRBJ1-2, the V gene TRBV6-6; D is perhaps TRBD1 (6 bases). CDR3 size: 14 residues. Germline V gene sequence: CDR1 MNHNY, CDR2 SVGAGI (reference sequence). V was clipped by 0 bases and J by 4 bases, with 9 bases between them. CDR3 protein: CASSYSGTSYGYTF. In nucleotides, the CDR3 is TGTGCCAGCAGTTACTCGGGGACAAGCTATGGCTACACCTTC.

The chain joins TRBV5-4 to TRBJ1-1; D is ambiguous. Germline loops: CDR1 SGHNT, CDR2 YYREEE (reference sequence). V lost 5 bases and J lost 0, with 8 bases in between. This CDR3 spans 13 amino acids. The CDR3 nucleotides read TGTGCCAGCAGATCAATCATGAACACTGAAGCTTTCTTT. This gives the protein CASRSIMNTEAFF.

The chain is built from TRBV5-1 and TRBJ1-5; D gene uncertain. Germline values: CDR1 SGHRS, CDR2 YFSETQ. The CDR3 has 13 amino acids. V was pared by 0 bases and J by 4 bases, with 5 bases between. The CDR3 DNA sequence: TGCGCCAGCAGCTTGGCCCCGAATCAGCCCCAGCATTTT. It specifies CASSLAPNQPQHF.

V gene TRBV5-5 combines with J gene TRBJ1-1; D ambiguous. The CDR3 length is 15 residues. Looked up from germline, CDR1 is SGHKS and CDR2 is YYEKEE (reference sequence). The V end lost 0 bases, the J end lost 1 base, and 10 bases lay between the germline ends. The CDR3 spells CASSLVPSGNTEAFF. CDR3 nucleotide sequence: TGTGCCAGCAGCTTGGTTCCGTCCGGGAACACTGAAGCTTTCTTT.

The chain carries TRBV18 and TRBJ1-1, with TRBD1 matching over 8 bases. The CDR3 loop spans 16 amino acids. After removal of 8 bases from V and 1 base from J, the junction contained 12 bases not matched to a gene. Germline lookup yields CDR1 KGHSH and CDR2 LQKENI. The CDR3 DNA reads TGTGCCAGCATCCCCCCGACCGGGACAGGGAACACTGAAGCTTTCTTT. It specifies CASIPPTGTGNTEAFF.